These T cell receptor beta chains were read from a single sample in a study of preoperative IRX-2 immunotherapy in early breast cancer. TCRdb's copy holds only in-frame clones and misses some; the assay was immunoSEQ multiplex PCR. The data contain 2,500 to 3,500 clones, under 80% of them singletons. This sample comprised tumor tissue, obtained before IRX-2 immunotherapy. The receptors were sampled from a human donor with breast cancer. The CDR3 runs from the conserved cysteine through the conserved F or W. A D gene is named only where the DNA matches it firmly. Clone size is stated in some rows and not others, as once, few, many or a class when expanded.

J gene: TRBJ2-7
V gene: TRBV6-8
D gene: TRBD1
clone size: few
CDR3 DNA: TGTGCCAGCAGTTACGGTAGTCAGGGGGCCTACGAGCAGTACTTC
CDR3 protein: CASSYGSQGAYEQYF

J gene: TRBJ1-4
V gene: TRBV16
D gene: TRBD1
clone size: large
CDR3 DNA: TGTGCCAGCAGACAGACAGGGCGTAATGAAAAACTGTTTTTT
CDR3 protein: CASRQTGRNEKLFF

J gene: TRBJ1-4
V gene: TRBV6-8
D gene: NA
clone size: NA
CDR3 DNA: TGTGCCAGCCTAACCCATGGACAGCTAACTAATGAAAAACTGTTTTTT
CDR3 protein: CASLTHGQLTNEKLFF

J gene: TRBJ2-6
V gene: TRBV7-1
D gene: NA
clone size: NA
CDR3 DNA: TGTGCCAGCAGCTTATGGGGCACAGCCGACTCTGGGGCCAACGTCCTGACTTTC
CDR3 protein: CASSLWGTADSGANVLTF

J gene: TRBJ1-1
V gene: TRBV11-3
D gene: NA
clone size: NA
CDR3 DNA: TGTGCCAGCAGTAAGCCCGCTGGGCTGGGGGACACTGAAGCTTTCTTT
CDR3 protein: CASSKPAGLGDTEAFF

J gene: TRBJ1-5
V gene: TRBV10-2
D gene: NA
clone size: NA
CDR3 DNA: TGCGCCAGCAACCAAGACAGGAGAAGTCCCCAGCATTTT
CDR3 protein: CASNQDRRSPQHF

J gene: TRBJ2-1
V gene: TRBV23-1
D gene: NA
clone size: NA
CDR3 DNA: TGCGCCAGCAGCTTAGGAAGGGGGTCCTACAATGAGCAGTTCTTC
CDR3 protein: CASSLGRGSYNEQFF

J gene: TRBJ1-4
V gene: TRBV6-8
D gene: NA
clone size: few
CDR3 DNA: TGTGCCAGCAGCCCCCGACAGAACCGTAATGAAAAACTGTTTTTT
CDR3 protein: CASSPRQNRNEKLFF

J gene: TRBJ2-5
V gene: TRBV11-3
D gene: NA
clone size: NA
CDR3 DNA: TGTGCCAGCAGCCCGACAACGACCCGGAGAGAGACCCAGTACTTC
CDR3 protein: CASSPTTTRRETQYF

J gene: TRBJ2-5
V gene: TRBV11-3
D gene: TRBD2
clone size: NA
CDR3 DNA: TGTGCCAGCAGCTTGGAAGCGGGAGACCAAGAGACCCAGTACTTC
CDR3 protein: CASSLEAGDQETQYF

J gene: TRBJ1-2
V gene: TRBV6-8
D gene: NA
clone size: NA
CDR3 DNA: TGTGCCAGCAGTTTGGACTCTCCCGCGAAGGGCTATGGCTACACCTTC
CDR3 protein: CASSLDSPAKGYGYTF

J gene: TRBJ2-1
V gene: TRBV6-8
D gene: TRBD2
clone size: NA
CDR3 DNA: TGTGCCATCAGTCCTCCTGGTCTAGCGGGAGACAATGAGCAGTTCTTC
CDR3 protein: CAISPPGLAGDNEQFF

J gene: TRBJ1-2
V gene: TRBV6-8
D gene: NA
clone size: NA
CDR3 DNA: TGTGCCAGCAGTTATGTCCCGACGTACTATGGCTACACCTTC
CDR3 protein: CASSYVPTYYGYTF

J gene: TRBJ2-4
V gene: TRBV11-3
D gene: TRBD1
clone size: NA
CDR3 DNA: TGTGCCAGCAGCTACAACAGGGGCGCGGTCAAAAACATTCAGTACTTC
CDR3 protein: CASSYNRGAVKNIQYF

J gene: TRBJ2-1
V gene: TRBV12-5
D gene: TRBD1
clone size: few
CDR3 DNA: TGTGCCAGCGGTAGACAGGGGATATCCTACAATGAGCAGTTCTTC
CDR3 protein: CASGRQGISYNEQFF

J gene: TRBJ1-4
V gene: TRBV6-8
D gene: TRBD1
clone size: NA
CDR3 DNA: TGTGCCAGCAGTGATTACACAGGGGGCGCAGAAAAACTGTTTTTT
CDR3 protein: CASSDYTGGAEKLFF

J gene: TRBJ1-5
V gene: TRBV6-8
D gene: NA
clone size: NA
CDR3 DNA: TGTGCCAGCAGACAAGCCTATGGGAGCAATCAGCCCCAGCATTTT
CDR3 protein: CASRQAYGSNQPQHF

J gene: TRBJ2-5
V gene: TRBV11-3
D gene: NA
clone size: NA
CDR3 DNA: TGTGCCAGCAGCTTGGCTCCTAGCATGGGAGAGACCCAGTACTTC
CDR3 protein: CASSLAPSMGETQYF

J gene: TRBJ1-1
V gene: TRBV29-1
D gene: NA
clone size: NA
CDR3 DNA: TGCAGCGTGGCCGGGACCCTGCCCCAAAGCACTGAAGCTTTCTTT
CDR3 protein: CSVAGTLPQSTEAFF

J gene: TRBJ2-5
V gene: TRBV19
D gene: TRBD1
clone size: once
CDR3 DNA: TGTGCCAGTAGTCCCAACAGGGGTTGGACCCAGTACTTC
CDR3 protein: CASSPNRGWTQYF

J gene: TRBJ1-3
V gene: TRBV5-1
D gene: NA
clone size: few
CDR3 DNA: TGCGCCAGCAGCTTGGGGGGTGCCTCTGGAAACACCATATATTTT
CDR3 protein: CASSLGGASGNTIYF

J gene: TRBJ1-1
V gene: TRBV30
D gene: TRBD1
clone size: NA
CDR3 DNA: TGTGCCTGGCGAAGAGACAGGGGGGTAGGTACTGAAGCTTTCTTT
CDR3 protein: CAWRRDRGVGTEAFF

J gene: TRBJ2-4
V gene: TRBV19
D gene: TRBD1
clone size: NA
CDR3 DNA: TGTGCCAGTAGTGGGACCAGGGGGTTAAACATTCAGTACTTC
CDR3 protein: CASSGTRGLNIQYF

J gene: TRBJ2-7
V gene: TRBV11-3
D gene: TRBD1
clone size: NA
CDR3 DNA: TGTGCCAGCAGCCCTAGAGGCAGGGGGCTAAACAATTACGAGCAGTACTTC
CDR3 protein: CASSPRGRGLNNYEQYF

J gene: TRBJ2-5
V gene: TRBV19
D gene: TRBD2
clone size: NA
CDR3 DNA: TGTGCCAGTAGTATGAGGCTAGCGGGCCTACAAGAGACCCAGTACTTC
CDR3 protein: CASSMRLAGLQETQYF

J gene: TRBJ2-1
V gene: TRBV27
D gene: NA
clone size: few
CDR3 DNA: TGTGCCAGCAGTTTATCCGCGGCGGGGAGCTCCTACAATGAGCAGTTCTTC
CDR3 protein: CASSLSAAGSSYNEQFF

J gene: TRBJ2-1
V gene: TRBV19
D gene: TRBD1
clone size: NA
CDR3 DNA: TGTGCCAGTAGTATTACCCCGGGACAGGGGGCGGTTGAGCAGTTCTTC
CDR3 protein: CASSITPGQGAVEQFF

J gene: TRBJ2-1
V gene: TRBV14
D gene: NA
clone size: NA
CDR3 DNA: TGTGCCAGCAGCCCCAATTTTCGGATGGGATACAATGAGCAGTTCTTC
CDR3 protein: CASSPNFRMGYNEQFF

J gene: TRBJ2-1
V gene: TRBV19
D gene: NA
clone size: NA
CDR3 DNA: TGTGCCAGTAGTATAGGGGCAGAGCAGTTCTTC
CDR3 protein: CASSIGAEQFF

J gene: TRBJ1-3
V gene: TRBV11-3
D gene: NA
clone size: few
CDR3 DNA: TGTGCCAGCACCCTTGGTAACTCTGGAAACACCATATATTTT
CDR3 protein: CASTLGNSGNTIYF

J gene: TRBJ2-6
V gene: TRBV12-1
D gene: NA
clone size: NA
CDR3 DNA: TGTGCCAGCAGCTCTACAGGGCGCTCTGGGGCCAACGTCCTGACTTTC
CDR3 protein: CASSSTGRSGANVLTF

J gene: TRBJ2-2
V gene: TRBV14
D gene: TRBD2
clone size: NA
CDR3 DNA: TGTGCCAGCAGCCAAGGCCCTAGCGGGAGAGGCGGGGAGCTGTTTTTT
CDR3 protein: CASSQGPSGRGGELFF

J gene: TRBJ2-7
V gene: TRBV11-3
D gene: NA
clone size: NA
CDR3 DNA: TGTGCCAGCAGCGGGATTGACTGGGGGAGATTTGACGAGCAGTACTTC
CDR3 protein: CASSGIDWGRFDEQYF

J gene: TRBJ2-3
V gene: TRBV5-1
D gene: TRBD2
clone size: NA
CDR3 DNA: TGCGCCAGCAGACAAAGCGGGAGTGGTGCAGATACGCAGTATTTT
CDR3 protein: CASRQSGSGADTQYF

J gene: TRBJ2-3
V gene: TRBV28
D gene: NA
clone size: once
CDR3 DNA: TGTGCCAGCAGTTTATGGGGGGCTGGCACAGATACGCAGTATTTT
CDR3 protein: CASSLWGAGTDTQYF

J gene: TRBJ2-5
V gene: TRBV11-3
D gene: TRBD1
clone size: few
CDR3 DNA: TGTGCCAGCAGCTTGGCCGGCAGGGGGCCGGAGACCCAGTACTTC
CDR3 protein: CASSLAGRGPETQYF

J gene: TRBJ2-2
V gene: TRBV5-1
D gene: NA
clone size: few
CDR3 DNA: TGCGCCAGCAGCTACCAGGGGAACACCGGGGAGCTGTTTTTT
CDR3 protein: CASSYQGNTGELFF

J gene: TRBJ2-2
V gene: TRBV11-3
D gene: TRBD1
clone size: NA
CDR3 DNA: TGTGCCAGCAGCTTTGCTGGGACAGGGCACACCGGGGAGCTGTTTTTT
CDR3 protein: CASSFAGTGHTGELFF

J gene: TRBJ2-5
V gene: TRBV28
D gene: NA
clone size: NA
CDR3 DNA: TGTGCCAGCAGTTTGGTAGGGGCGACCGAGACCCAGTACTTC
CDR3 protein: CASSLVGATETQYF

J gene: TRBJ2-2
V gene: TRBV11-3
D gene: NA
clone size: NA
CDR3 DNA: TGTGCCAGCAGCTCGACCGGTTGGGCGGGGCTGAACACCGGGGAGCTGTTTTTT
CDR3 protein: CASSSTGWAGLNTGELFF

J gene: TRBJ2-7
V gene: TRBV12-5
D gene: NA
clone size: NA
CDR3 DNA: TGTGCTAGTGCGACCGACACCGCCTACGAGCAGTACTTC
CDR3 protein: CASATDTAYEQYF

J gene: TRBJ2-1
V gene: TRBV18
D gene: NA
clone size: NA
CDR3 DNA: TGTGCCAGCTCACCGTCTATGGGAGTTGATGAGCAGTTCTTC
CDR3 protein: CASSPSMGVDEQFF

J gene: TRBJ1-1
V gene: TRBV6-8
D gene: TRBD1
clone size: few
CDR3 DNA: TGTGCCAGCAGTTTATACGACAGGGGCACTGAAGCTTTCTTT
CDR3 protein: CASSLYDRGTEAFF

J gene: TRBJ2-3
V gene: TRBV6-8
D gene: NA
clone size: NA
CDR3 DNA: TGTGCCAGCAGTTACGAGGGCTCAGGGATAGATACGCAGTATTTT
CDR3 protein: CASSYEGSGIDTQYF

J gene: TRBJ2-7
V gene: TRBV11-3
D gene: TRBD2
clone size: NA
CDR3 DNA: TGTGCCAGCAGCTGGGGAGGGGACCTCTACGAGCAGTACTTC
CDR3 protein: CASSWGGDLYEQYF

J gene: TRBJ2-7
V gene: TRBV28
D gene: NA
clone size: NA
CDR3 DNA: TGTGCCAGCAGTTTTTCCGGGAGTGCGTACGAGCAGTACTTC
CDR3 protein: CASSFSGSAYEQYF

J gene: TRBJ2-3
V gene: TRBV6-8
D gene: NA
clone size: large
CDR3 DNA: TGTGCCAGCAGGGCCTCGACTGCAGGTACGCAGTATTTT
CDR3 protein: CASRASTAGTQYF

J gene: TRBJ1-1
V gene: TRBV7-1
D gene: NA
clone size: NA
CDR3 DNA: TGTGCCAGCAGCTACCGGGCGGCGGGCACTGAAGCTTTCTTT
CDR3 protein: CASSYRAAGTEAFF

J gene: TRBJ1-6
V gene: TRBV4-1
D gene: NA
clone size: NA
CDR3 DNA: TGCGCCAGCACATCCGGGACAAGAATAAATTCACCCCTCCACTTT
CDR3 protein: CASTSGTRINSPLHF

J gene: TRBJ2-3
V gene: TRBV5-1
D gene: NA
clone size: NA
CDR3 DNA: TGCGCCAGCAGCTTGGATGTTCAGGGCAAAGATACGCAGTATTTT
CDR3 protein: CASSLDVQGKDTQYF

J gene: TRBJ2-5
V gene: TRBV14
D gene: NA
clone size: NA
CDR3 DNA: TGTGCCAGCAGCACGACGGATCACCAAGAGACCCAGTACTTC
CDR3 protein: CASSTTDHQETQYF

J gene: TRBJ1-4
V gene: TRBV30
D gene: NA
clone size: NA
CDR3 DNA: TGTGCCTGGAGTTCACAGGGATTCATGAAACGGCTGTTTTTT
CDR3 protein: CAWSSQGFMKRLFF

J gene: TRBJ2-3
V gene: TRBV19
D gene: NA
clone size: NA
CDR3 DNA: TGTGCCAGTAACAAACAGGGCGTTGAAGATACGCAGTATTTT
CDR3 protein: CASNKQGVEDTQYF